This T cell receptor (beta chain) derives from a study of CD8+ T cells in alopecia areata. Treatment meaning: oral pan-JAK inhibitor, 5-10 mg twice daily. This clone has a handful of counts. It was cDNA, reverse transcribed from extracted RNA, that served as the sequencing template. Generated by immunoSEQ multiplex PCR, the TCRdb table keeps only in-frame clones and is missing some. The sample lists 150,000 to 200,000 clones, less than 70% occurring once. CDR1 MNHNS and CDR2 SASEGT come from the germline V gene. Between the trimmed V and J ends, which lost 4 bases and 0 bases, there was a span of 14 bases. There are 16 residues in the CDR3.

The sequenced sample was CD4+ T cells sorted from blood, obtained around week 50, from a patient treated with tofacitinib. The chain carries TRBV6-1 and TRBJ2-3; D not certain. The sequence was collected from a human donor with alopecia areata. The DNA of the CDR3 is TGTGCCAGCAGTGCAAAGTCAACCTCTAGCACAGATACGCAGTATTTT. Encoded protein: CASSAKSTSSTDTQYF.